This T cell receptor beta chain was identified in a study of blood T cell repertoires in COVID-19. Across the whole study: Sites in the United States, Italy and Spain provided acute and convalescent COVID-19 samples. From T cells, B-cell-depleted T cells, or PBMCs came the material, which was cDNA or gDNA.

CDR1 is LGHNA, CDR2 YSLEER, per germline. V was pared by 1 base and J by 5 bases, with 14 bases between. The CDR3 contains 16 residues. Authors' methods: Counts of nucleated cells, estimated from reference gene primer amplification, were obtained. The assay was immunoSEQ multiplex PCR, and TCRdb's table has in-frame clones only and misses some. V and J calls and clone size follow that table, whereas D and trimming were derived from the DNA. Found here are 280,000 or so clones, 88% of them singletons; the top ten hold about 9.8%. The sample was peripheral blood. This TCR was recovered from a man between 18 and 35 years old with active or convalescent COVID-19. The chain links TRBV4-3 to TRBJ2-2, with D unresolved. The CDR3 DNA follows: TGCGCCAGCAGCCAAGTGGCACTGGTCGGGACCGGGGAGCTGTTTTTT. It translates to CASSQVALVGTGELFF.